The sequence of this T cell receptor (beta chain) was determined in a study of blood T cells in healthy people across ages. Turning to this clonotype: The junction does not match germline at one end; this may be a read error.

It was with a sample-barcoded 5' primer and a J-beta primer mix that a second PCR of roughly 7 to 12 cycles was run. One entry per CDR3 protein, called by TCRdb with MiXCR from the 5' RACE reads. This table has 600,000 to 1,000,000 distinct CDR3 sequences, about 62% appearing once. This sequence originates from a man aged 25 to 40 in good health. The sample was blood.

The CDR3 region is CASSLGASLLHF. The CDR3 coding sequence is TGTGCCAGCAGCTTAGGGGCTTCACTCCTCCACTTT. This chain connects TRBV7-2 to TRBJ1-6; no clear D. This CDR3 spans 12 amino acids. Germline V gene data show CDR1 as SGHTA and CDR2 as FQGNSA.